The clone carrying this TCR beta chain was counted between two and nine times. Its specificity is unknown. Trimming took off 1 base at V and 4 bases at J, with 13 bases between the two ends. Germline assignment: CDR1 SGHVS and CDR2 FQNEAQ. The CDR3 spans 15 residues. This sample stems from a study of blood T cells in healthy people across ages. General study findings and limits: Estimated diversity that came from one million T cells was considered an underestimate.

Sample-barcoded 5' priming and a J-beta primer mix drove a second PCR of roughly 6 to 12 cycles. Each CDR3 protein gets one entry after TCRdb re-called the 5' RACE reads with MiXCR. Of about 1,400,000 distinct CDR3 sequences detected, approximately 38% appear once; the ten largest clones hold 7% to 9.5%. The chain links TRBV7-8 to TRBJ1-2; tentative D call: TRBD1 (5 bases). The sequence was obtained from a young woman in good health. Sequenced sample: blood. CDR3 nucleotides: TGTGCCAGCAGCTTAGGTGGGGACGGCCTCTATGGCTACACCTTC. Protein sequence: CASSLGGDGLYGYTF. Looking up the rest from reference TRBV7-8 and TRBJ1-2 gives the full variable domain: GAGVSQSPRYKVAKRGQDVALRCDPISGHVSLFWYQQALGQGPEFLTYFQNEAQLDKSGLPSDRFFAERPEGSVSTLKIQRTQQEDSAVYLCASSLGGDGLYGYTFGSGTRLTVV.